These 25 T cell receptor beta chains originate from one sample sequenced in a study of T cell responses to AZD1222 COVID-19 vaccine. Assay used: immunoSEQ multiplex PCR; TCRdb lists only in-frame clones, some missing. Among 130,000 or so clones, 91% were seen once, and the ten largest hold around 1.9%. The material was peripheral blood, obtained 28 days after the second AZD1222 dose. All receptors derive from an adult who received the AZD1222 COVID-19 vaccine.

V usage is TRBV19 and J usage is TRBJ1-1; D is unresolved. Germline V gives CDR1 LNHDA, CDR2 SQIVND (reference sequence). V shed 4 bases and J shed 1 base, with 10 bases lying between them. The CDR3 has 14 residues. CDR3 bases: TGTGCCAGTAGTAGTGAACCAGGGAACACTGAAGCTTTCTTT. Protein product: CASSSEPGNTEAFF. Combining the CDR3 with reference TRBV19 and TRBJ1-1 gives the whole variable domain DGGITQSPKYLFRKEGQNVTLSCEQNLNHDAMYWYRQDPGQGLRLIYYSQIVNDFQKGDIAEGYSVSREKKESFPLTVTSAQKNPTAFYLCASSSEPGNTEAFFGQGTRLTVV.

The rearrangement links TRBV3-1 (or the pseudogene TRBV3-2) to TRBJ1-5, with TRBD1 as a possible D gene (6 bases). V lost 0 bases to trimming and J lost 4 bases, with 10 bases between them. Germline V CDR1 and CDR2: LGHDT, YNNKEL (reference sequence). This CDR3 contains 15 residues. The CDR3 region has the DNA TGTGCCAGCAGCCAAGAGGCAGGGGAAAATCAGCCCCAGCATTTT. Its translation is CASSQEAGENQPQHF.

V gene TRBV5-6 combines with J gene TRBJ1-1; D gene uncertain. The V end was cut by 0 bases, the J end by 12 bases, with 15 bases between. The germline V gene has CDR1 SGHDT and CDR2 YYEEEE. The CDR3 length is 13 residues. The CDR3 DNA reads TGTGCCAGCAGCTTGGCCGGGAGGGTTGGTCCTTTCTTT. It codes for CASSLAGRVGPFF.

V usage is TRBV3-1 (or the pseudogene TRBV3-2) and J usage is TRBJ2-4; 11 nucleotides agree with TRBD2. This CDR3 is built from 13 residues. With 4 bases clipped from V and 8 bases from J, the junction kept 1 base outside the gene matches. CDR1 and CDR2 (germline): LGHDT, YNNKEL (reference sequence). CDR3 sequence (DNA): TGTGCCAGCAGCCCACTAGCGGGAGACATTCAGTACTTC. It codes for CASSPLAGDIQYF.

The rearrangement uses TRBV30 and TRBJ1-2, with D perhaps TRBD1 (5 bases). From germline, CDR1 is GTSNPN and CDR2 SVGIG (reference sequence). V gave up 1 base and J gave up 8 bases, with 14 bases separating them. CDR3 length: 13 residues. CDR3 coding DNA: TGTGCCTGGAGTGCCGGGACGGAGGGGGGCTACACCTTC. This sequence encodes CAWSAGTEGGYTF.

V usage is TRBV6-5 and J usage is TRBJ1-2, with D hard to call. CDR3 length: 15 residues. Between the trimmed V and J ends, which lost 6 bases and 0 bases, there was a span of 14 bases. Looked up from germline, CDR1 is MNHEY and CDR2 is SVGAGI. The CDR3 nucleotides are TGTGCCAGCAGAGGGCAGCCAGACCCTAACTATGGCTACACCTTC. Translating it yields CASRGQPDPNYGYTF.

The table lists this clone with a count of one. The chain uses TRBV7-9 and TRBJ2-3; D possibly uses TRBD1 or TRBD2 (5 bases each). V gave up 6 bases and J gave up 0 bases, with 16 bases separating them. Germline CDR1 SEHNR, CDR2 FQNEAQ (reference sequence). This CDR3 contains 16 residues. CDR3 loop: CASSSGTTTSTDTQYF. CDR3 in DNA: TGTGCCAGCAGTTCCGGGACGACTACTAGCACAGATACGCAGTATTTT.

V is TRBV18 and J is TRBJ2-5; D may correspond to TRBD1 or TRBD2 (5 bases each). Germline CDR1 and CDR2: KGHSH and LQKENI. The CDR3 consists of 13 residues. V lost 2 bases, J lost 4 bases, and 8 bases lay in between. In nucleotides, the CDR3 is TGTGCCAGCTCACCAGAGGGACCAGAGACCCAGTACTTC. Translated: CASSPEGPETQYF.

The chain is built from TRBV30 and TRBJ2-2; D may be TRBD1 or TRBD2 (5 bases each). The CDR3 consists of 15 residues. V was cut by 0 bases and J by 8 bases, with 16 bases left in between. Germline V CDR1 and CDR2: GTSNPN, SVGIG (reference sequence). CDR3 in DNA: TGTGCCTGGAGTGTACTGAGGGGAAGGAAGGGGGAGCTGTTTTTT. Encoded protein: CAWSVLRGRKGELFF.

The chain combines TRBV7-2 with TRBJ2-7, with D perhaps given as TRBD1 or TRBD2 (5 bases each). Germline assignment: CDR1 SGHTA and CDR2 FQGNSA. Trimming left V 0 bases short and J 4 bases short, with 10 bases between. This CDR3 has 14 residues. The CDR3 is CASSLASGPYEQYV. Here the CDR3 DNA reads TGTGCCAGCAGCTTAGCTTCGGGACCGTACGAGCAGTACGTC.

This sequence joins TRBV6-5 and TRBJ1-2, with D tentatively TRBD1 (6 bases). Germline loops: CDR1 MNHEY, CDR2 SVGAGI. V lost 8 bases and J 4 bases, leaving 14 bases between the germline ends. The CDR3 totals 13 residues. The CDR3 protein is CASGGRAGYGYTF. CDR3 bases: TGTGCCAGCGGGGGCAGGGCTGGCTATGGCTACACCTTC.

The chain has TRBV10-2 and TRBJ1-1; maybe TRBD1 (5 bases). Germline-derived CDR1 and CDR2 are WSHSY and SAAADI. Trimming pared 4 bases from V and 4 bases from J, leaving 13 bases between. This CDR3 region has 14 residues. The CDR3 region is CASSVEGQITEAFF. For the CDR3, the DNA is TGCGCCAGCAGTGTCGAGGGGCAAATCACTGAAGCTTTCTTT.

The rearrangement links TRBV12-3 or TRBV12-4 to TRBJ2-7; unclear D gene. The ends were cut back, 3 bases at V and 4 bases at J, with 10 bases in the middle. CDR3 length: 13 amino acids. Here the CDR3 DNA reads TGTGCCAGCAGTTTCGCCAGCGTTTACGAGCAGTACTTC. As protein: CASSFASVYEQYF.

V and J are TRBV11-1 and TRBJ2-5; tentative D call: TRBD2 (6 bases). V was clipped by 5 bases and J by 3 bases, with 16 bases between them. The CDR3 spans 15 residues. Germline loops: CDR1 SGHAT, CDR2 FQDESV (reference sequence). CDR3 sequence reads: CASSASSAGKETQYF. CDR3 DNA: TGTGCCAGCAGCGCCAGTTCGGCGGGGAAAGAGACCCAGTACTTC.

The gene calls are TRBV12-1 and TRBJ2-1; TRBD2 is the table's D call and was not checked against the DNA. TRBV12-1 is a pseudogene locus. The CDR3 extends over 14 amino acids. CDR3 sequence (DNA): TGTGCCAGCAGCTTTGTTCTAGCTGTCAATGAGCAGTTCTTC. Translation gives CASSFVLAVNEQFF.

The chain combines TRBV6-2 or TRBV6-3 with TRBJ2-5, with 8 nucleotides matching TRBD2. Germline-derived CDR1 and CDR2 are MNHEY and SVGEGT. This CDR3 is built from 14 residues. Germline trimming cut 3 bases from V and 7 bases from J; bases unmatched to any gene: 7. The DNA of the CDR3 is TGTGCCAGCAGTTATAGAGCGGGAGTCGTGACCCAGTACTTC. It translates to CASSYRAGVVTQYF.

The J gene is TRBJ2-1, the V gene TRBV24-1; D call uncertain. The CDR3 consists of 14 residues. V lost 3 bases to trimming and J lost 0 bases, with 5 bases between them. Germline values: CDR1 KGHDR, CDR2 SFDVKD. The CDR3 loop is CATSDTGSYNEQFF. CDR3 sequence (DNA): TGTGCCACCAGTGATACCGGCTCCTACAATGAGCAGTTCTTC.

The chain combines TRBV6-1 with TRBJ2-3; weak D call: TRBD1 (6 bases). V dropped 0 bases and J dropped 1 base, with 14 bases sitting between them. CDR1 and CDR2 (germline): MNHNS, SASEGT. This CDR3 has 17 residues. CDR3 nucleotide sequence: TGTGCCAGCAGTGAAGCGGGGGCACTCCCGGGCACAGATACGCAGTATTTT. The encoded protein is CASSEAGALPGTDTQYF.

This sequence joins TRBV3-1 (or the pseudogene TRBV3-2) and TRBJ2-3, with 11 positions matching TRBD2. J was trimmed by 2 bases and V by 1 base; bases with no gene match: 11. The CDR3 is 19 amino acids. Germline V gives CDR1 LGHDT, CDR2 YNNKEL (reference sequence). The DNA of the CDR3 is TGTGCCAGCAGCCAAGGTGTAGCGGGAGGGTCCCTTTACACAGATACGCAGTATTTT. Protein: CASSQGVAGGSLYTDTQYF.

The chain couples TRBV5-4 to TRBJ1-2; 8 positions agree with TRBD1. V was clipped by 0 bases and J by 8 bases; unmatched bases: 12. The CDR3 length is 16 residues. Germline CDR1 reads SGHNT; CDR2 reads YYREEE (reference sequence). CDR3 DNA sequence: TGTGCCAGCAGCTTGGTCGCAGGGGGCGGTTTTAACGGCTACACCTTC. Translation gives CASSLVAGGGFNGYTF.

The chain couples TRBV6-6 to TRBJ1-5; 7 positions match TRBD1. Per the germline V gene, CDR1 is MNHNY and CDR2 is SVGAGI (reference sequence). After removal of 5 bases from V and 4 bases from J, the junction contained 5 bases not matched to a gene. The length of the CDR3 is 14 residues. DNA for the CDR3: TGTGCCAGCAGTCAATCAGGGGGTAATCAGCCCCAGCATTTT. This encodes CASSQSGGNQPQHF.

V gene TRBV28 combines with J gene TRBJ1-1, with 7 positions matching TRBD1. Germline assignment: CDR1 MDHEN and CDR2 SYDVKM. Trimming took 4 bases from V and 5 from J; bases not matched to a gene: 7. This CDR3 spans 14 amino acids. In DNA form, the CDR3 reads TGTGCCAGCAGTTCGGGAGGGGGCTTGACTGAAGCTTTCTTT. Its translation is CASSSGGGLTEAFF. The variable domain in full, completed from reference TRBV28 and TRBJ1-1, reads DVKVTQSSRYLVKRTGEKVFLECVQDMDHENMFWYRQDPGLGLRLIYFSYDVKMKEKGDIPEGYSVSREKKERFSLILESASTNQTSMYLCASSSGGGLTEAFFGQGTRLTVV.

The chain combines TRBV9 with TRBJ2-5; 15 nucleotides align to TRBD2. Unmatched junction bases numbered 10, after V lost 2 bases and J lost 5 bases. The CDR3 totals 18 residues. In germline, CDR1 is SGDLS, CDR2 YYNGEE. CDR3: CASSVGTSGGRGRETQYF. The CDR3, as DNA: TGTGCCAGCAGCGTTGGGACTAGCGGGGGGCGAGGGCGGGAGACCCAGTACTTC.

This clone was counted a single time. The J gene is TRBJ1-4, the V gene TRBV4-1; TRBD1 agrees at 10 bases. CDR1 and CDR2 (germline): MGHRA, YSYEKL. This CDR3 comprises 16 residues. V shed 3 bases and J 8 bases; nucleotides not matched to a gene: 9. The CDR3, as DNA: TGCGCCAGCAGCCAGGGATGGACAGGGGGGTTGGAAAAACTGTTTTTT. Translation: CASSQGWTGGLEKLFF.

The rearrangement joins TRBV9 to TRBJ1-1; unclear D gene. The CDR3 loop spans 12 amino acids. CDR1 is SGDLS and CDR2 is YYNGEE in the germline V gene. Trimming stripped 3 bases from V and 11 bases from J, with 14 bases between. The CDR3 DNA reads as TGTGCCAGCAGCGCCCCACTAGGGAGGGCTTTCTTT. It codes for CASSAPLGRAFF.